Listed below are T cell receptor beta chains from one sample, sequenced in a study of T cells in Graves' hyperthyroidism and ophthalmopathy. TCRdb re-analysed the multiplex PCR reads in MiXCR, keeping a single row per CDR3 protein. The sample carries nearly 250,000 distinct CDR3 sequences, about a sixth recorded once. Specimen: blood. Receptor source: a woman aged 18-30 years with Graves' ophthalmopathy. The CDR3 runs from the conserved cysteine through the conserved F or W. D genes are given only for firm matches. A row's size may be missing; if present it is once, few, many or a size class.

V	size	J	D	CDR3	DNA
TRBV20-1	many	TRBJ2-1	TRBD2	CSANDPTSGSQDEQFF	TGCAGTGCTAACGATCCGACTAGCGGGAGTCAAGATGAGCAGTTCTTC
TRBV2	-	TRBJ2-7	-	CASTRRQGLFPYEQYF	TGTGCCAGCACCCGAAGACAGGGACTATTTCCCTACGAGCAGTACTTC
TRBV7-9	many	TRBJ2-3	-	CASSFPRGTTDTQYF	TGTGCCAGCAGCTTTCCTAGGGGGACCACAGATACGCAGTATTTT
TRBV24-1	-	TRBJ2-1	-	CATSDFNEQSF	TGTGCCACCAGTGATTTTAATGAGCAGTCCTTC
TRBV4-1	many	TRBJ2-1	-	CASSQGSRGPIYNEQFF	TGCGCCAGCAGCCAAGGTTCGCGGGGGCCTATCTACAATGAGCAGTTCTTC
TRBV2	many	TRBJ1-1	TRBD1	CASRDDRGSTEAFF	TGTGCCAGCAGGGACGACAGGGGAAGTACTGAAGCTTTCTTT
TRBV7-2	many	TRBJ2-4	TRBD2	CASSETSGTQNQYF	TGTGCCAGCAGCGAGACTAGCGGGACGCAGAATCAGTACTTC
TRBV18	many	TRBJ1-5	TRBD1	CASSPPWGTGDSNQPQHF	TGTGCCAGCTCACCACCGTGGGGGACAGGGGATAGCAATCAGCCCCAGCATTTT
TRBV5-1	many	TRBJ1-3	-	CASSLDTANSGNTIYF	TGCGCCAGCAGCTTGGATACAGCCAACTCTGGAAACACCATATATTTT
TRBV7-2	many	TRBJ2-5	TRBD2	CASSFAGGAETQYF	TGTGCCAGCAGCTTCGCGGGAGGGGCAGAGACCCAGTACTTC
TRBV7-9	many	TRBJ2-7	TRBD2	CASSGIYEQYF	TGTGCCTCTAGCGGGATTTACGAGCAGTACTTC
TRBV6-2/TRBV6-3	many	TRBJ1-1	TRBD1	CASTTRFRGPDEAFF	TGTGCCAGCACTACGCGTTTTAGGGGGCCGGATGAAGCTTTCTTT
TRBV4-2	-	TRBJ1-1	TRBD1	CASSHRTGTMNTEAFF	TGTGCCAGCAGCCACCGGACAGGGACGATGAACACTGAAGCTTTCTTT
TRBV11-3	-	TRBJ2-5	TRBD2	CASSLGLAGDETQYF	TGTGCCAGCAGCTTAGGGCTAGCGGGAGACGAGACCCAGTACTTC
TRBV6-1	many	TRBJ2-3	-	CASIPAGTDTQYF	TGTGCCAGCATCCCCGCCGGCACAGATACGCAGTATTTT
TRBV28	many	TRBJ1-2	TRBD1	CASGGDRGRLGYTF	TGTGCCAGCGGGGGGGACAGGGGGCGTCTTGGCTACACCTTC
TRBV27	-	TRBJ2-4	TRBD2	CASSLGTSGAKNIQYF	TGTGCCAGCAGTTTAGGGACTAGCGGGGCTAAAAACATTCAGTACTTC
TRBV20-1	few	TRBJ2-5	-	CSARDLSQRTQYF	TGCAGTGCTAGAGATTTAAGTCAACGGACCCAGTACTTC
TRBV12-3/TRBV12-4	many	TRBJ2-5	-	CASRGRTLQETQYF	TGTGCCAGCAGAGGGAGGACACTGCAAGAGACCCAGTACTTC
TRBV4-1	-	TRBJ2-2	-	CASSQGGFGTGELFF	TGCGCCAGCAGCCAAGGAGGTTTCGGGACCGGGGAGCTGTTTTTT
TRBV4-2	-	TRBJ1-6	TRBD1	CASSLGQGSVYNSPLHF	TGTGCCAGCAGCCTTGGACAGGGGAGTGTCTATAATTCACCCCTCCACTTT
TRBV10-3	many	TRBJ2-1	-	CATRRAEYNEQFF	TGTGCCACTAGGAGGGCAGAATACAATGAGCAGTTCTTC
TRBV18	many	TRBJ2-5	TRBD2	CASSRSGSDETQYF	TGTGCCAGCTCACGGAGCGGGAGTGACGAGACCCAGTACTTC
TRBV3-1	many	TRBJ2-3	-	CASSQDRRDTQYF	TGTGCCAGCAGCCAAGATCGCCGAGATACGCAGTATTTT
TRBV6-1	many	TRBJ2-7	TRBD2	CATGGLAGGEGEQYF	TGTGCCACCGGAGGACTAGCGGGAGGAGAAGGGGAGCAGTACTTC